This T cell receptor beta chain was identified during a study of blood T cell repertoires in COVID-19. Overall study: From the United States, Italy and Spain came samples of acute and convalescent COVID-19. T cells, B-cell-depleted T cells, or PBMCs supplied cDNA or gDNA.

Per the original data handling: The authors estimated nucleated cell counts from reference gene primer amplification. Measured with immunoSEQ multiplex PCR; TCRdb has only the in-frame clones, and not every one. V and J calls and clone size are copied from that table; D and trimming were computed from the DNA. The repertoire holds over 110,000 clones, with 65% to 90% as singletons. V lost 6 bases to trimming and J lost 3 bases, with 12 bases between them. Looked up from germline, CDR1 is MNHEY and CDR2 is SVGAGI. CDR3 size: 14 residues. Specimen: peripheral blood. The TCR was taken from a human donor in a cohort sampled during active COVID-19. V usage is TRBV6-5 and J usage is TRBJ1-5; tentative D call: TRBD1 (5 bases). The DNA for the CDR3 is TGTGCCAGCAGCCGCTACAGGTACAATCAGCCCCAGCATTTT. Protein sequence: CASSRYRYNQPQHF.